These 21 T cell receptor beta chains came from one sample sequenced in a study of shared clonotypes between healthy human individuals. Produced via immunoSEQ multiplex PCR; TCRdb's table is partial and in-frame only. Among around 2.5 million clones listed, more than 85% were seen once. The sample taken for sequencing was naive CD4+ T cells from PBMCs. The subset here: CD45RA+ positively selected. These receptors were collected from a man aged 18 to 30 in good health. Some clones in this sample may be carry-over from other donors' samples.

This rearrangement joins TRBV29-1 to TRBJ1-5; 7 nucleotides match TRBD1. The CDR3 length is 14 residues. Germline trimming cut 6 bases from V and 2 bases from J; bases unmatched to any gene: 7. Germline V gene lookup returns CDR1 SQVTM and CDR2 ANQGSEA. The CDR3 region has the DNA TGCAGCGTGCTTACAGGGGCGCGCAATCAGCCCCAGCATTTT. Its translation is CSVLTGARNQPQHF.

The V and J genes are TRBV12-2 and TRBJ2-4; no check of the table's D call, TRBD1, against the DNA was made. TRBV12-2 is shown as a pseudogene. There are 21 residues in the CDR3. Here the CDR3 DNA reads TGTGCAAGTCGCTTAGTGACGGAACAGCCATGGCTCGTCCGTCCCAAAAACATTCAGTACTTC. Translation gives CASRLVTEQPWLVRPKNIQYF.

This clone was found once. This rearrangement joins TRBV25-1 to TRBJ2-7; D ambiguous. The CDR3 spans 15 residues. Germline-derived CDR1 and CDR2 are MGHDK and SYGVNS. V lost 0 bases and J lost 6, with 15 bases in between. The CDR3 sequence is CASSEYSGGDSEQYF. CDR3 nucleotide sequence: TGTGCCAGCAGTGAATATTCGGGCGGAGATTCCGAGCAGTACTTC.

The sample holds a few counts of this clone. This rearrangement joins TRBV29-1 to TRBJ1-1; D call uncertain. Trimming took 4 bases from V and 10 from J, leaving 13 bases between them. The V gene's germline CDR1 is SQVTM and CDR2 ANQGSEA. The CDR3 is made up of 11 amino acids. The CDR3 bases are TGCAGCGTTGGTTTTGGGCCCGGAGCTTTCTTT. It specifies CSVGFGPGAFF.

This clone was seen once. The J gene is TRBJ1-1, the V gene TRBV2; D is possibly TRBD1 (5 bases). The germline gives CDR1 SNHLY, CDR2 FYNNEI. V was pared by 6 bases and J by 2 bases, with 10 bases between. The CDR3 has 13 amino acids. The CDR3 reads CASRTDYNTEAFF. The CDR3 bases are TGTGCCAGCAGGACAGATTATAACACTGAAGCTTTCTTT.

V gene TRBV30 combines with J gene TRBJ2-4; no clear D gene. The V and J ends lost 5 bases and 8 bases respectively, with 19 bases between them. CDR3 length: 14 residues. Per germline, CDR1 GTSNPN and CDR2 SVGIG (reference sequence). The CDR3 reads CAWRGWGRRDIQYF. For the CDR3, the DNA is TGTGCCTGGCGAGGTTGGGGAAGGAGAGACATTCAGTACTTC.

The chain combines TRBV18 with TRBJ1-1, with a weak D call TRBD1 (5 bases). The germline gives CDR1 KGHSH, CDR2 LQKENI. The CDR3 sequence is 15 residues long. Trimming took off 4 bases at V and 1 base at J, with 13 bases between the two ends. In DNA, the CDR3 is TGTGCCAGCTCACTCGAATCAGGGCCGAACACTGAAGCTTTCTTT. It encodes CASSLESGPNTEAFF.

The chain joins TRBV11-3 to TRBJ1-1; a possible D gene is TRBD1 (6 bases). V lost 5 bases and J lost 1, with 8 bases in between. The CDR3 is 13 amino acids. Germline V lookup: CDR1 SGHNT, CDR2 YENEEA. The CDR3 bases are TGTGCCAGCAGCAAGGGGGGGAACACTGAAGCTTTCTTT. It codes for CASSKGGNTEAFF.

The V and J genes are TRBV7-9 and TRBJ2-7; 9 bases line up with TRBD2. The CDR3 consists of 14 residues. J gave up 5 bases and V 5 bases, and 7 bases lay outside the gene matches. Germline V CDR1 and CDR2: SEHNR, FQNEAQ (reference sequence). The CDR3 DNA reads TGTGCCAGCAGCCCCCCGGGACTAGCCCACGAGCAGTACTTC. As protein: CASSPPGLAHEQYF.

The chain joins TRBV7-3 to TRBJ1-1; the D gene is possibly TRBD1 (6 bases). V was trimmed by 5 bases and J by 7 bases, leaving 14 bases between them. Per germline, CDR1 SGHTA and CDR2 FQGTGA. This CDR3 has 13 residues. The CDR3 protein is CASSTRQDLEAFF. CDR3 coding DNA: TGTGCCAGCAGCACCCGACAGGATCTTGAAGCTTTCTTT.

J is TRBJ2-7 and V is TRBV5-3; 9 bases are a match to TRBD2. TRBV5-3 is filed as an ORF, its function uncertain. V lost 6 bases, J lost 2 bases, and 6 bases stayed unmatched. The CDR3 sequence is 14 residues long. In DNA, the CDR3 is TGTGCCAGAATTTGGGCGGGAGGGCCCTACGAGCAGTACTTC. Its protein is CARIWAGGPYEQYF.

This chain connects TRBV4-3 to TRBJ1-2, with unresolved D. The germline CDR1 and CDR2 sequences are LGHNA and YSLEER. Trimming took 0 bases from V and 7 from J, leaving 12 bases between them. The CDR3 is made up of 14 amino acids. The DNA for the CDR3 is TGCGCCAGCAGCCAAGATGTCCGGGAGGCTGGCTACACCTTC. Protein sequence: CASSQDVREAGYTF.

V is TRBV2 and J is TRBJ2-2, with D perhaps TRBD2 (5 bases). The V end lost 3 bases, the J end lost 5 bases, and 10 bases lay between the germline ends. Germline CDR1 and CDR2: SNHLY and FYNNEI. This CDR3 has 14 amino acids. The CDR3 nucleotides are TGTGCCAGCAGTGAGCAGACTATGACCGGGGAGCTGTTTTTT. It yields the protein CASSEQTMTGELFF.

This chain uses TRBV27 with TRBJ1-5; 7 bases map to TRBD1. The germline gives CDR1 MNHEY, CDR2 SMNVEV (reference sequence). With 3 bases clipped from V and 4 bases from J, the junction kept 6 bases outside the gene matches. This CDR3 contains 15 residues. The CDR3 sequence is CASSFSGRGNQPQHF. The CDR3 nucleotides read TGTGCCAGCAGTTTTTCCGGCAGGGGGAATCAGCCCCAGCATTTT.

The genes are TRBV5-1 and TRBJ2-1, with 15 bases lining up with TRBD2. The CDR3 length is 18 residues. Looked up from germline, CDR1 is SGHRS and CDR2 is YFSETQ. V dropped 4 bases and J dropped 4; count of bases not matched to a gene: 9. The CDR3 loop is CASSGLAGGQAGYNEQFF. The CDR3 coding sequence is TGCGCCAGCAGCGGACTAGCGGGAGGGCAGGCAGGGTACAATGAGCAGTTCTTC.

The chain employs TRBV20-1 and TRBJ1-1; D call uncertain. Trimming removed 3 bases at V and 5 bases at J, with 7 bases between. Germline assignment: CDR1 DFQATT and CDR2 SNEGSKA (reference sequence). The CDR3 runs to 11 residues. The chain's CDR3 is CSASGLTEAFF. Here the CDR3 DNA reads TGCAGTGCTAGTGGGTTAACTGAAGCTTTCTTT.

This sequence joins TRBV7-2 and TRBJ2-5; 8 bases align to TRBD2. This CDR3 region has 14 residues. Losses at the gene ends were 4 bases for V and 4 bases for J; bases not matched to a gene: 5. In germline, CDR1 is SGHTA, CDR2 FQGNSA. The CDR3 nucleotides read TGTGCCAGCAGCTATAGCGGGACTCCAGAGACCCAGTACTTC. Translation: CASSYSGTPETQYF.

This clone was seen only once. The same CDR3 can be traced to other DNA sequences in this sample. The CDR3 here is CASSSRNTEAFF. For the CDR3, the DNA is TGTGCCAGCAGTAGCCGGAACACTGAAGCTTTCTTT. V gene TRBV27 combines with J gene TRBJ1-1; D call uncertain. This CDR3 is 12 amino acids long. Germline V lookup: CDR1 MNHEY, CDR2 SMNVEV (reference sequence). V gave up 5 bases and J gave up 1 base, with 5 bases separating them.

This chain joins TRBV20-1 and TRBJ1-1, with D perhaps matching TRBD1 (6 bases). Between the trimmed V and J ends, which lost 6 bases and 8 bases, there was a span of 13 bases. Germline CDR1 DFQATT, CDR2 SNEGSKA (reference sequence). The CDR3 has 11 residues. The CDR3 protein is CSAGGTREAFF. As DNA, the CDR3 is TGCAGTGCAGGGGGGACAAGAGAAGCTTTCTTT.

The rearrangement joins TRBV11-3 to TRBJ2-7, with TRBD2 matching 8 bases. This CDR3 has 14 amino acids. The V gene's germline CDR1 is SGHNT and CDR2 YENEEA. Trimming took 5 bases from V and 3 from J; bases not matched to a gene: 6. The CDR3 is CASSPGRGVYEQYF. The CDR3 region has the DNA TGTGCCAGCAGCCCCGGGAGGGGGGTCTACGAGCAGTACTTC.

The CDR3 sequence is CASSLASGPYNEQFF. In nucleotides, the CDR3 is TGTGCCAGCAGCTTAGCCAGCGGACCCTACAATGAGCAGTTCTTC. The chain recombines TRBV7-3 with TRBJ2-1; possible D gene TRBD2, 5 bases. Germline V CDR1 and CDR2: SGHTA, FQGTGA. V lost 2 bases and J 2 bases, leaving 10 bases between the germline ends. The CDR3 is made up of 15 amino acids.